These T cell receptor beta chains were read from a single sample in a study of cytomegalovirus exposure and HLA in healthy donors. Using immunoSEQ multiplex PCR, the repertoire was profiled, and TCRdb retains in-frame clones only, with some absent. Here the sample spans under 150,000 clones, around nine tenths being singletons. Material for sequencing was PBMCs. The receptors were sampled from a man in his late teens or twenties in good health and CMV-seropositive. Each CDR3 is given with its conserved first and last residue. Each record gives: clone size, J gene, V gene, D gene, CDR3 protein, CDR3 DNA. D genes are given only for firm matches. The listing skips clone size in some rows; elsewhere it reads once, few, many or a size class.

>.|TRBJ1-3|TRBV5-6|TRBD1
CASSRDRSPRTIYF
TGTGCCAGCAGTCGGGACAGGTCCCCAAGGACCATATATTTT
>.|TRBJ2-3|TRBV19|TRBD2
CASSNPGWRGGQTDTQYF
TGTGCCAGTAGTAACCCCGGTTGGCGCGGGGGGCAGACAGATACGCAGTATTTT
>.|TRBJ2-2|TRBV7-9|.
CASSLRPGNTGELFF
TGTGCCAGCAGCTTAAGGCCAGGAAACACCGGGGAGCTGTTTTTT
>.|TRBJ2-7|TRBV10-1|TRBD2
CASSESSSGTYEQYF
TGCGCCAGCAGTGAGTCGTCTAGCGGAACCTACGAGCAGTACTTC
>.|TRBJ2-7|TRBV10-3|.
CAISETPPSYEQYF
TGTGCCATCAGTGAAACTCCGCCTTCCTACGAGCAGTACTTC
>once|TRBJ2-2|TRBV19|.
CASSTRGQTGELFF
TGTGCCAGTAGTACCCGTGGACAGACCGGGGAGCTGTTTTTT
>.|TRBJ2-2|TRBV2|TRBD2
CASSELAGVPGELFF
TGTGCCAGCAGTGAGTTGGCGGGAGTTCCCGGGGAGCTGTTTTTT
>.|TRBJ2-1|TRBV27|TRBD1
CASSFAGTGRLGGQFF
TGTGCCAGCAGCTTTGCCGGGACAGGGCGCCTAGGAGGGCAGTTCTTC
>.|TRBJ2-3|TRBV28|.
CASSPPSPAGTDTQYF
TGTGCCAGCAGTCCCCCATCCCCGGCGGGCACAGATACGCAGTATTTT
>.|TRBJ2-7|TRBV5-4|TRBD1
CASSYAGTGGAEQYF
TGTGCCAGCAGCTACGCCGGGACAGGGGGCGCCGAGCAGTACTTC
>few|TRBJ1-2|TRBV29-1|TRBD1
CSDSGTGNGYTF
TGCAGCGACTCCGGGACAGGGAATGGCTACACCTTC
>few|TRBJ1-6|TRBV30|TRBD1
CACRTGYNSPLHF
TGTGCCTGCCGGACAGGCTATAATTCACCCCTCCACTTT
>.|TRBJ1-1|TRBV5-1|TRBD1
CASSYTGVNTEAFF
TGCGCCAGCAGCTACACAGGGGTGAACACTGAAGCTTTCTTT
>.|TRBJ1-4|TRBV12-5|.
CASGPARVTNEKLFF
TGTGCTAGTGGACCAGCGAGGGTAACCAATGAAAAACTGTTTTTT
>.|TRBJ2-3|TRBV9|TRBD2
CASSVARIAGGPDTQYF
TGTGCCAGCAGCGTAGCTCGGATAGCGGGAGGGCCAGATACGCAGTATTTT
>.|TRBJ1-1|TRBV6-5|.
CASTSGTEAFF
TGTGCCAGCACCTCGGGCACTGAAGCTTTCTTT
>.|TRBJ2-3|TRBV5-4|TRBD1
CALQRTGFTDTQYF
TGTGCCCTCCAAAGGACAGGCTTCACAGATACGCAGTATTTT
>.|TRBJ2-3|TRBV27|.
CASREAETYTDTQYF
TGTGCCAGCAGGGAAGCGGAGACCTACACAGATACGCAGTATTTT
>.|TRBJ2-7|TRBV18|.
CASSPPIGRQTYEQYF
TGTGCCAGCTCACCCCCGATAGGCAGGCAAACCTACGAGCAGTACTTC
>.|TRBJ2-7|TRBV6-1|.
CASSVGVVASGEQYF
TGTGCCAGCAGTGTCGGGGTGGTAGCCTCCGGCGAGCAGTACTTC
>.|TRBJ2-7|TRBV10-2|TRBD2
CASTPGLAGYEQYF
TGCGCCAGCACACCGGGACTAGCGGGATACGAGCAGTACTTC
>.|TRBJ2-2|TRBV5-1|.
CASSFYGSGLGNTGELFF
TGCGCCAGCAGCTTCTATGGTTCGGGGTTGGGGAACACCGGGGAGCTGTTTTTT
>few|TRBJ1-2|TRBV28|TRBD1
CASFLSTGVGSHTF
TGTGCCAGCTTCCTCTCCACAGGGGTCGGATCTCACACCTTC
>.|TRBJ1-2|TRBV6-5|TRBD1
CASSVTGANLYGYTF
TGTGCCAGCAGTGTAACAGGGGCGAATTTGTATGGCTACACCTTC
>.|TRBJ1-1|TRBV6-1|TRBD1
CASSAPGTGNTEAFF
TGTGCCAGCAGTGCTCCCGGGACAGGGAACACTGAAGCTTTCTTT
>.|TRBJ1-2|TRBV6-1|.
CASSAQGGYTF
TGTGCCAGCAGTGCACAGGGTGGCTACACCTTC
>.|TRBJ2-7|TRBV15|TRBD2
CATSREAGFYEQYF
TGTGCCACCAGCAGAGAAGCGGGGTTCTACGAGCAGTACTTC
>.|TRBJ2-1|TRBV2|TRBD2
CASSLAGGTYNEQFF
TGTGCCAGCAGTCTAGCGGGGGGGACCTACAATGAGCAGTTCTTC
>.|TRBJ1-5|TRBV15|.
CATSRESVRGAGDQPQHF
TGTGCCACCAGCAGAGAGTCCGTGCGGGGGGCTGGGGATCAGCCCCAGCATTTT
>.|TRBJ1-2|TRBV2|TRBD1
CASSVVSGQVNYGYTF
TGTGCCAGCAGTGTGGTTTCGGGACAGGTTAACTATGGCTACACCTTC
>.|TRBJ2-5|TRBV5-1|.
CASSLAGGETQYF
TGCGCCAGCAGCTTGGCTGGAGGAGAGACCCAGTACTTC
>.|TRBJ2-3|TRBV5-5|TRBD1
CASSSRDRVTDTQYF
TGTGCCAGCAGCTCCCGGGACAGGGTCACAGATACGCAGTATTTT
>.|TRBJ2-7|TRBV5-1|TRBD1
CASSDGQAPYEQYF
TGCGCCAGCAGCGACGGACAGGCCCCCTACGAGCAGTACTTC
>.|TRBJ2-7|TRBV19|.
CASSIWTVGGRAYEQYF
TGTGCCAGTAGTATTTGGACCGTGGGGGGGCGGGCCTACGAGCAGTACTTC
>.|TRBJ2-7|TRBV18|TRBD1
CASSPQITGTGFEQYF
TGTGCCAGCTCACCGCAGATTACCGGGACAGGGTTCGAGCAGTACTTC
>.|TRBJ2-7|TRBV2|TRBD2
CASKEGTTYEQYF
TGTGCCAGCAAGGAGGGGACTACCTACGAGCAGTACTTC
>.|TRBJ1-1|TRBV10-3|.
CATTQGRNTEAFF
TGTGCCACCACTCAGGGGAGGAACACTGAAGCTTTCTTT
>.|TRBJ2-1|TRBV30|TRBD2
CAWSDRGGAHNEQFF
TGTGCCTGGAGTGATCGCGGGGGGGCCCACAATGAGCAGTTCTTC
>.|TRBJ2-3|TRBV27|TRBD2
CASTPRWTRGTDTQYF
TGTGCCAGCACCCCCAGATGGACTAGGGGCACAGATACGCAGTATTTT
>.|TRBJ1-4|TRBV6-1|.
CASSEVWQSNEKLFF
TGTGCCAGCAGTGAAGTGTGGCAGTCGAATGAAAAACTGTTTTTT
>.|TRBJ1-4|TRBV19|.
CASTYNTQGEKLFF
TGTGCCAGTACCTACAACACCCAGGGTGAAAAACTGTTTTTT